The 7 T cell receptor beta chains given below trace back to one sample, sequenced in a study of tissue T cells after allogeneic stem cell transplantation (dated by TCRdb to 2022 to 2024). Receptor libraries were prepared by the immunoSEQ multiplex PCR assay. In its TCRdb copy, this immuneACCESS table keeps in-frame sequences only and misses some clones. Where compared with another copy, unresolved V genes explain less than half of these, and the others have no known cause. Within this sample are tens of thousands of clones, with approximately 83% of them counted one time only. The ten most abundant clones make up about 3.5% of the sample. The sample's time point label, in plain terms: recipient (host-origin) PBMCs collected before allo-HCT. Sequenced material: blood, taken before transplantation. These receptors came from a woman aged 18 to 49 who later had graft-versus-host disease after an allogeneic stem cell transplant.

CDR3 loop: CASSSYGYKVDEQFF. The CDR3 DNA reads as TGTGCCAGCAGTTCCTACGGCTATAAGGTCGATGAGCAGTTCTTC. The chain links TRBV28 to TRBJ2-1; D is unclear. Trimming cost V 4 bases and J 8 bases, with 18 bases left between them. The CDR3 consists of 15 residues. In germline, CDR1 is MDHEN, CDR2 SYDVKM.

The chain employs TRBV6-5 and TRBJ2-2; D might be TRBD2 (5 bases). The V and J ends lost 6 bases and 7 bases respectively, with 12 bases between them. CDR3 length: 13 amino acids. CDR1 and CDR2 from the germline V gene are MNHEY and SVGAGI. CDR3 nucleotides: TGTGCCAGCAGCCTCACGGGGTTCGGGGAGCTGTTTTTT. It is translated as CASSLTGFGELFF.

J is TRBJ1-6 and V is TRBV13, with 10 nucleotides matching TRBD1. CDR3 length: 16 residues. V trimming: 5 bases; J trimming: 6 bases; junction bases outside the gene matches: 7. Per germline, CDR1 PRHDT and CDR2 FYEKMQ (reference sequence). The CDR3 DNA reads as TGTGCCAGCAGCCTACGACAGGGGGCGGGTAATTCACCCCTCCACTTT. The encoded protein is CASSLRQGAGNSPLHF.

The V gene is TRBV7-2, the J gene TRBJ1-5; TRBD1 is a possible D gene (5 bases). In germline, CDR1 is SGHTA, CDR2 FQGNSA. V was shortened by 6 bases and J by 4 bases, with 16 bases between the two germline ends. This CDR3 has 15 residues. The CDR3 here is CASSYDGGGNQPQHF. CDR3 nucleotide sequence: TGTGCCAGCAGTTATGATGGGGGGGGAAATCAGCCCCAGCATTTT.

The rearrangement uses TRBV5-6 and TRBJ1-1, with D unclear. Germline-derived CDR1 and CDR2 are SGHDT and YYEEEE. This CDR3 has 17 amino acids. Between the trimmed V and J ends, which lost 4 bases and 1 base, there was a span of 20 bases. This CDR3 reads CASSQIPWRFPNTEAFF. CDR3 coding DNA: TGTGCCAGCAGCCAAATTCCGTGGAGGTTCCCGAACACTGAAGCTTTCTTT.

J is TRBJ1-2 and V is TRBV6-2 or TRBV6-3; D perhaps matches TRBD1 (5 bases). Looked up from germline, CDR1 is MNHEY and CDR2 is SVGEGT. Trimming stripped 6 bases from V and 6 bases from J, with 11 bases between. CDR3 length: 12 residues. This CDR3 is CASSLEGNGYTF. Here the CDR3 DNA reads TGTGCCAGCAGCCTAGAGGGGAATGGCTACACCTTC.

The CDR3 is CASSLQGSTNEKLFF. The CDR3 DNA sequence: TGTGCCAGCAGCCTACAGGGATCAACTAATGAAAAACTGTTTTTT. V and J are TRBV2 and TRBJ1-4; tentatively, D is TRBD1 (6 bases). Trimming removed 6 bases at V and 0 bases at J, with 11 bases between. The germline V gene encodes CDR1 SNHLY and CDR2 FYNNEI. The CDR3 is 15 amino acids.